This paragraph covers one T cell receptor beta chain sequence. These data belong to a study of blood T cell repertoires in COVID-19. As for the study in general: Italy, Spain and the United States were the sources of the convalescent and acute COVID-19 samples.

V lost 6 bases and J lost 0, with 8 bases in between. This CDR3 is built from 13 residues. Sequenced by immunoSEQ multiplex PCR; TCRdb stores in-frame clones only, minus some. Among 150,000 to 200,000 clones, more than 70% were seen once, and the ten largest hold nearly 2.5%. The origin of this receptor is a man in his forties with active or convalescent COVID-19. The specimen was peripheral blood. The chain carries TRBV12-3 or TRBV12-4 and TRBJ1-2, with D possibly being TRBD1 (6 bases). CDR3 residues: CASSRTANYGYTF. The CDR3 bases are TGTGCCAGCAGCCGGACAGCTAACTATGGCTACACCTTC.